The entry that follows covers one TCR beta chain sequence. The CDR3 sequence is 14 residues long. V gave up 0 bases and J gave up 5 bases, with 10 bases separating them. Germline lookup yields CDR1 KGHSH and CDR2 LQKENI. Using immunoSEQ multiplex PCR, the repertoire was profiled, and TCRdb retains in-frame clones only, with some absent. Of about 70,000 clones detected, about 78% appear once; the ten largest clones hold roughly 5.4%. People who had autoimmune disease history or systemic immunosuppression were excluded. The data were taken from a study of OX40 agonist ivuxolimab in advanced cancers. Background on the study: Patients received intravenous ivuxolimab every 2 weeks at 0.01 to 10 mg/kg.

The sequencing used CD4+ or CD8+ T cells sorted from blood, collected in a trial of the OX40 agonist ivuxolimab. This sequence joins TRBV18 and TRBJ2-5; D is possibly TRBD1 (5 bases). The TCR originated in an adult with an advanced solid tumor such as melanoma, head and neck, liver or kidney cancer. The CDR3 nucleotides read TGTGCCAGCTCACCACCGGTGAAGGGGGAGACCCAGTACTTC. Protein: CASSPPVKGETQYF.